This passage covers 11 T cell receptor beta chains from one sample sequenced in a study of regulatory T cells in long-lasting Graves disease. Construction of the TCR beta libraries employed iRepertoire HTBI primers in conjunction with Arm-PCR of CDR3 regions. TCRdb independently ran MiXCR on the multiplex PCR reads; one entry per CDR3 protein. Among approximately 270,000 distinct CDR3 sequences, more than 15% were seen once, and the ten largest hold around 15%. The time point: newly diagnosed GD, antithyroid drugs for less than 3 months. With RNA extracted from PBMCs as input, the TCR library was made. The sample was also reused in another study, on T cells in Graves' hyperthyroidism and ophthalmopathy.

The material was peripheral blood mononuclear cells (PBMCs), obtained at new diagnosis, from a patient treated with antithyroid drugs. These receptors all stem from a woman in her twenties or thirties with Graves disease.

Many counts were recorded for this clonotype. This chain links TRBV14 with TRBJ1-6, with TRBD1 matching over 7 bases. Germline values: CDR1 SGHDN, CDR2 FVKESK. The CDR3 loop spans 15 amino acids. The junction had 7 bases not matched to a gene; V was cut back by 2 bases and J by 9 bases. The CDR3 spells CASSQQRGRFSPLHF. As DNA, the CDR3 is TGTGCCAGCAGCCAACAGAGGGGGCGGTTTTCACCCCTCCACTTT. Full variable domain (rest looked up from reference TRBV14 and TRBJ1-6): EAGVTQFPSHSVIEKGQTVTLRCDPISGHDNLYWYRRVMGKEIKFLLHFVKESKQDESGMPNNRFLAERTGGTYSTLKVQPAELEDSGVYFCASSQQRGRFSPLHFGNGTRLTVT.

This clonotype was seen at least ten times. The chain employs TRBV29-1 and TRBJ1-1; D is unclear. CDR3 size: 12 residues. V was clipped by 6 bases and J by 1 base, with 9 bases between them. CDR1 is SQVTM and CDR2 is ANQGSEA in the germline V gene. CDR3: CSVVGRNTEAFF. In DNA form, the CDR3 reads TGCAGCGTGGTTGGACGGAACACTGAAGCTTTCTTT.

The chain uses TRBV19 and TRBJ2-1; 9 bases fit TRBD1. Per the germline V gene, CDR1 is LNHDA and CDR2 is SQIVND (reference sequence). V lost 6 bases, J lost 4 bases, and 10 bases stayed unmatched. CDR3 length: 16 amino acids. The CDR3 reads CASSPPGTGFYNEQFF. DNA of the CDR3: TGTGCCAGTAGCCCCCCCGGGACAGGGTTTTACAATGAGCAGTTCTTC. Full variable domain (rest looked up from reference TRBV19 and TRBJ2-1): DGGITQSPKYLFRKEGQNVTLSCEQNLNHDAMYWYRQDPGQGLRLIYYSQIVNDFQKGDIAEGYSVSREKKESFPLTVTSAQKNPTAFYLCASSPPGTGFYNEQFFGPGTRLTVL.

This clonotype was picked up a small number of times. A much larger clone sits a single nucleotide away, making a read error possible. The chain uses TRBV20-1 and TRBJ2-1; 10 nucleotides agree with TRBD2. CDR1 is DFQATT and CDR2 is SNEGSKA in the germline V gene (reference sequence). CDR3 size: 14 residues. CDR3 residues: CSAKTSGVYNEKFF. DNA for the CDR3: TGCAGTGCTAAAACTAGCGGGGTTTACAATGAGAAGTTCTTC.

At least ten counts were recorded for this clonotype. The V call is TRBV19, the J call TRBJ1-5, with D possibly being TRBD1 (5 bases). Germline CDR1 LNHDA, CDR2 SQIVND (reference sequence). V shed 5 bases and J shed 6 bases, with 8 bases lying between them. The CDR3 contains 12 residues. The CDR3 sequence is CASSGGTQPQHF. The CDR3 nucleotides read TGTGCCAGTAGTGGGGGGACTCAGCCCCAGCATTTT.

The table lists this clonotype with many counts. The chain couples TRBV12-3 or TRBV12-4 to TRBJ1-5, with TRBD1 as a possible D gene (6 bases). Trimming removed 4 bases at V and 3 bases at J, with 13 bases between. This CDR3 is 15 amino acids long. The CDR3 coding sequence is TGTGCCAGCAGTTCGTCTAGACAGGTCAATCAGCCCCAGCATTTT. Protein: CASSSSRQVNQPQHF.

The rearrangement uses TRBV7-6 and TRBJ2-1; 9 bases map to TRBD2. CDR1 is SGHVS, CDR2 FNYEAQ, per germline. The CDR3 sequence is 15 residues long. The V and J ends lost 0 bases and 9 bases, in that order; junction bases with no gene match: 6. CDR3 in amino acids: CASSLAGRGGLEQFF. The DNA of the CDR3 is TGTGCCAGCAGCTTAGCGGGGCGGGGGGGCCTTGAGCAGTTCTTC.

This clonotype has at least ten counts. The chain carries TRBV5-1 and TRBJ2-4, with TRBD1 matching over 9 bases. J was trimmed by 2 bases and V by 4 bases; bases with no gene match: 13. Germline values: CDR1 SGHRS, CDR2 YFSETQ. CDR3 length equals 18 residues. As DNA, the CDR3 is TGCGCCAGCAGCGCAGGCCTAACAGGACAGGGGCCCAAAAACATTCAGTACTTC. As protein: CASSAGLTGQGPKNIQYF.

Points on this clonotype: A junction end diverges from the germline sequence, so it may reflect a read error. V is TRBV11-2 and J is TRBJ2-7; 9 bases align to TRBD2. CDR1 and CDR2 from the germline V gene are SGHAT and FQNNGV. This CDR3 contains 16 residues. CDR3 coding DNA: TGTGCCAGCGGCTTAGCTCGGCGGGAGGGCCCCAACGAGCAGTACTTC. Translating gives CASGLARREGPNEQYF. Based on the CDR3 plus reference TRBV11-2 and TRBJ2-7, the full variable domain is EAGVAQSPRYKIIEKRQSVAFWCNPISGHATLYWYQQILGQGPKLLIQFQNNGVVDDSQLPKDRFSAERLKGVDSTLKIQPAKLEDSAVYLCASGLARREGPNEQYFGPGTRLTVT.

The sample holds many counts of this clonotype. The chain joins TRBV6-5 to TRBJ2-7; D is possibly TRBD2 (6 bases). The germline V and J ends were trimmed by 0 bases and 1 base, with 19 bases remaining between them. The CDR3 is made up of 18 amino acids. From germline, CDR1 is MNHEY and CDR2 SVGAGI. The CDR3 is CASSYSSGPSPRSYEQYF. In DNA form, the CDR3 reads TGTGCCAGCAGTTACTCCAGCGGGCCCTCCCCCCGGTCCTACGAGCAGTACTTC.

Many counts were recorded for this clonotype. The J gene is TRBJ2-1, the V gene TRBV12-3 or TRBV12-4, with 7 nucleotides matching TRBD1. J lost 3 bases, V lost 6 bases, and 8 bases had no gene match. This CDR3 has 15 amino acids. The CDR3 sequence: CASRDIRDSYNEQFF. The CDR3 bases are TGTGCCAGCAGGGACATCCGGGACAGCTACAATGAGCAGTTCTTC.